These 27 T cell receptor beta chains were all obtained from the same sample, sequenced in a study of CD8 T cells in ankylosing spondylitis. Study observations and caveats: Made up of fewer than ten highly homologous variants, a TCR beta motif appeared characteristic of ankylosing spondylitis blood.

TCRdb reprocessed the 5' RACE reads with MiXCR, giving one entry per CDR3 protein. The table records more than 600,000 distinct CDR3 sequences, under 20% of them present only once. These receptors have no known antigen. Sequences were obtained from blood, either unsorted or a sorted T cell fraction (not recorded which). The receptor source for this set is a male donor with ankylosing spondylitis.

The rearrangement uses TRBV5-5 and TRBJ2-3, with D possibly being TRBD2 (5 bases). Trimming removed 0 bases at V and 5 bases at J, with 13 bases between. The CDR3 loop spans 15 amino acids. CDR1 SGHKS and CDR2 YYEKEE come from the germline V gene (reference sequence). The DNA for the CDR3 is TGTGCCAGCAGCTTGGTGCTGGGAGATGTAGATACGCAGTATTTT. This encodes CASSLVLGDVDTQYF. Using reference TRBV5-5 and TRBJ2-3 for the parts outside the CDR3, the full variable domain is DAGVTQSPTHLIKTRGQQVTLRCSPISGHKSVSWYQQVLGQGPQFIFQYYEKEERGRGNFPDRFSARQFPNYSSELNVNALLLGDSALYLCASSLVLGDVDTQYFGPGTRLTVL.

The chain recombines TRBV4-2 with TRBJ2-7, with D tentatively TRBD2 (7 bases). Germline CDR1 is LGHNA and CDR2 is YNFKEQ. This CDR3 comprises 15 residues. Trimming stripped 2 bases from V and 0 bases from J, with 11 bases between. Written as DNA, the CDR3 is TGTGCCAGCAGCCAATGGGGGGGCAGCTCCTACGAGCAGTACTTC. Its protein product is CASSQWGGSSYEQYF.

This clonotype was detected ten times or more. This sequence joins TRBV6-1 and TRBJ2-7; possibly TRBD1 for D (6 bases). Looked up from germline, CDR1 is MNHNS and CDR2 is SASEGT. This CDR3 spans 13 amino acids. Trimming removed 1 base at V and 2 bases at J, with 6 bases between. Here the CDR3 reads CASSEGGPYEQYF. The CDR3 coding sequence is TGTGCCAGCAGTGAAGGGGGGCCCTACGAGCAGTACTTC.

V is TRBV20-1 and J is TRBJ2-7; D is tentatively TRBD1 or TRBD2 (5 bases each). The CDR3 totals 16 residues. With 4 bases removed from V and 3 bases from J, the gap between germline ends came to 22 bases. CDR1 is DFQATT, CDR2 SNEGSKA, per germline (reference sequence). The CDR3 DNA reads as TGCAGTGCTACCCCCCGGGACCCTCCACCCCTCTACGAGCAGTACTTC. Translated: CSATPRDPPPLYEQYF.

The table lists this clonotype with a few counts. The chain employs TRBV12-3 or TRBV12-4 and TRBJ1-1; perhaps TRBD1 as D (6 bases). Deletions cut 5 bases from V and 6 bases from J, with 10 bases between. This CDR3 has 12 residues. In DNA form, the CDR3 reads TGTGCCAGCAGTCAGGGGAGGTCTGAAGCTTTCTTT. This gives the protein CASSQGRSEAFF.

This clonotype came up a few times. In DNA, the CDR3 is TGTGCCAGCAGCACACAGGGCGGGGGATTTAACGAGCAGTACTTC. This sequence encodes CASSTQGGGFNEQYF. V is TRBV7-2 and J is TRBJ2-7; the D gene is possibly TRBD2 (7 bases). V was clipped by 5 bases and J by 5 bases, with 19 bases between them. The CDR3 is made up of 15 amino acids. CDR1 SGHTA and CDR2 FQGNSA come from the germline V gene. Variable domain in full (rest from reference TRBV7-2 and TRBJ2-7): GAGVSQSPSNKVTEKGKDVELRCDPISGHTALYWYRQSLGQGLEFLIYFQGNSAPDKSGLPSDRFSAERTGGSVSTLTIQRTQQEDSAVYLCASSTQGGGFNEQYFGPGTRLTVT.

The chain couples TRBV3-1 to TRBJ2-3, with 12 bases aligning to TRBD2. Germline CDR1 reads LGHDT; CDR2 reads YNNKEL (reference sequence). The length of the CDR3 is 16 residues. The trim removed 4 bases at V and 6 bases at J, leaving 8 bases unmatched. This CDR3 reads CASSRTSGELSDTQYF. Here the CDR3 DNA reads TGTGCCAGCAGCCGGACTAGCGGGGAACTGTCGGATACGCAGTATTTT.

The rearrangement links TRBV20-1 to TRBJ1-2, with 8 bases fitting TRBD1. J lost 8 bases, V lost 3 bases, and 14 bases had no gene match. The CDR3 extends over 15 amino acids. Germline values: CDR1 DFQATT, CDR2 SNEGSKA (reference sequence). The chain's CDR3 is CSARGGSGGPQGYTF. Written as DNA, the CDR3 is TGCAGTGCTAGGGGGGGGTCAGGGGGCCCTCAGGGCTACACCTTC.

This clonotype was seen a handful of times. The genes are TRBV12-3 or TRBV12-4 and TRBJ1-2; D remains ambiguous. CDR3 size: 14 residues. V shed 3 bases and J shed 2 bases, with 10 bases lying between them. The CDR3 is CASSFGAANYGYTF. DNA for the CDR3: TGTGCCAGCAGTTTTGGTGCAGCGAACTATGGCTACACCTTC.

Only a few counts were recorded for this clonotype. The genes are TRBV18 and TRBJ2-2; D gene unclear. The V end was cut by 3 bases, the J end by 1 base, with 9 bases between. The V gene's germline CDR1 is KGHSH and CDR2 LQKENI. The CDR3 runs to 15 residues. The chain's CDR3 is CASSPGRVNTGELFF. CDR3 nucleotides: TGTGCCAGCTCACCGGGTCGAGTGAACACCGGGGAGCTGTTTTTT.

The chain has TRBV5-6 and TRBJ2-2; 7 bases are shared with TRBD2. This CDR3 comprises 16 residues. Germline V gives CDR1 SGHDT, CDR2 YYEEEE. Trimming at V came to 0 bases and at J to 0 bases, leaving 2 bases not matched to a gene. The CDR3 loop is CASSLALATNTGELFF. CDR3 DNA sequence: TGTGCCAGCAGCTTGGCACTAGCGACGAACACCGGGGAGCTGTTTTTT.

The rearrangement links TRBV7-8 to TRBJ2-7; TRBD2 aligns across 8 bases. Germline V lookup: CDR1 SGHVS, CDR2 FQNEAQ. The CDR3 sequence is 15 residues long. V was pared by 3 bases and J by 2 bases, with 6 bases of the junction left unmatched. The DNA for the CDR3 is TGTGCCAGCAGCTTGACTAGCGCCGGAGCCTACGAGCAGTACTTC. The encoded protein is CASSLTSAGAYEQYF.

This clonotype was counted a few times. The gene calls are TRBV7-6 and TRBJ2-5; D perhaps matches TRBD2 (7 bases). Trimming pared 3 bases from V and 0 bases from J, leaving 11 bases between. This CDR3 is built from 15 residues. Germline CDR1 reads SGHVS; CDR2 reads FNYEAQ. The CDR3 nucleotides are TGTGCCAGCAGCTTGAGGGGGAGGGACCAAGAGACCCAGTACTTC. This encodes CASSLRGRDQETQYF.

The rearrangement uses TRBV5-1 and TRBJ2-2, with 12 nucleotides matching TRBD1. With V trimmed by 4 bases and J by 7 bases, 8 bases remained unmatched. CDR1 SGHRS and CDR2 YFSETQ come from the germline V gene. The CDR3 length is 16 residues. CDR3 residues: CASSPPGQGAGGELFF. The CDR3 DNA sequence: TGCGCCAGCAGCCCACCGGGACAGGGGGCCGGCGGGGAGCTGTTTTTT.

This clonotype showed up just a few times. The chain couples TRBV25-1 to TRBJ1-6; tentatively, D is TRBD1 (6 bases). V was trimmed by 4 bases and J by 7 bases, leaving 8 bases between them. This CDR3 has 13 residues. Germline lookup yields CDR1 MGHDK and CDR2 SYGVNS. CDR3 DNA: TGTGCCAGCAGTGGGACAGTCAATTCACCCCTCCACTTT. It specifies CASSGTVNSPLHF.

This sequence joins TRBV19 and TRBJ2-3, with D possibly matching TRBD2 (5 bases). Looked up from germline, CDR1 is LNHDA and CDR2 is SQIVND (reference sequence). CDR3 size: 15 residues. Between the trimmed V and J ends, which lost 3 bases and 3 bases, there was a span of 13 bases. The CDR3 here is CASSIEGDGTDTQYF. CDR3 nucleotide sequence: TGTGCCAGTAGTATCGAGGGCGACGGGACAGATACGCAGTATTTT.

The chain employs TRBV20-1 and TRBJ2-6; 7 bases are shared with TRBD2. The germline CDR1 and CDR2 sequences are DFQATT and SNEGSKA (reference sequence). The CDR3 consists of 15 residues. Trimming removed 4 bases from V and 3 bases from J; junction bases left unmatched: 6. The CDR3 DNA is TGCAGTGCTATTTGGGCTAGCGGTGGGGCCAACGTCCTGACTTTC. It specifies CSAIWASGGANVLTF.

This clonotype was found many times. The J gene is TRBJ2-1, the V gene TRBV6-2 or TRBV6-3; maybe TRBD1 (5 bases). CDR3 length equals 14 residues. CDR1 and CDR2 (germline): MNHEY, SVGEGT. Trimming left V 5 bases short and J 0 bases short, with 8 bases between. CDR3 loop: CASSIDSSYNEQFF. Written as DNA, the CDR3 is TGTGCCAGCAGTATTGACAGCTCCTACAATGAGCAGTTCTTC.

In this sample, this clonotype turned up a few times. The chain links TRBV29-1 to TRBJ2-1; no firm D call. The CDR3 covers 14 residues. The V gene's germline CDR1 is SQVTM and CDR2 ANQGSEA. V was pared by 7 bases and J by 2 bases, with 15 bases between. This CDR3 is CSAKADGTYNEQFF. CDR3 coding DNA: TGCAGCGCCAAGGCGGACGGAACCTACAATGAGCAGTTCTTC.

V and J are TRBV20-1 and TRBJ2-7, with TRBD2 matching over 15 bases. Germline V gene data show CDR1 as DFQATT and CDR2 as SNEGSKA (reference sequence). Trimming at V came to 0 bases and at J to 4 bases, leaving 4 bases not matched to a gene. CDR3 length equals 16 residues. The CDR3 sequence is CSARDGTSGGRYEQYF. CDR3 bases: TGCAGTGCTAGAGATGGGACTAGCGGGGGGCGGTACGAGCAGTACTTC.

This clonotype was found a few times. The chain joins TRBV20-1 to TRBJ2-7, with D unclear. Germline CDR1 is DFQATT and CDR2 is SNEGSKA (reference sequence). This CDR3 has 12 amino acids. Trimming stripped 2 bases from V and 2 bases from J, with 7 bases between. The CDR3 spells CSARYLTYEQYF. CDR3 sequence (DNA): TGCAGTGCTAGATACCTGACCTACGAGCAGTACTTC.

CDR3 coding DNA: TGCAGTGCTAGGGAGGCGGTGTCGGCTAGCGGGAGTTGGGCCCAAGAGACCCAGTACTTC. The encoded protein is CSAREAVSASGSWAQETQYF. The chain is built from TRBV20-1 and TRBJ2-5, with 10 bases identical to TRBD2. This CDR3 is 20 amino acids long. J was trimmed by 1 base and V by 3 bases; bases with no gene match: 20. Per germline, CDR1 DFQATT and CDR2 SNEGSKA (reference sequence).

The chain carries TRBV5-6 and TRBJ2-3, with D perhaps TRBD2 (5 bases). Germline assignment: CDR1 SGHDT and CDR2 YYEEEE. V was cut by 3 bases and J by 5 bases, with 13 bases left in between. The length of the CDR3 is 14 residues. The CDR3 protein is CASSSGGYGDTQYF. The CDR3 DNA is TGTGCCAGCAGCTCCGGCGGGTATGGAGATACGCAGTATTTT.

This clonotype turned up a few times. CDR3 region: CASSPRKDSSSTDTQYF. The CDR3 nucleotides read TGTGCCAGCAGTCCCCGGAAGGACAGCTCTAGCACAGATACGCAGTATTTT. The chain combines TRBV12-3 or TRBV12-4 with TRBJ2-3; tentatively, D is TRBD1 (6 bases). CDR3 size: 17 residues. Between the trimmed V and J ends, which lost 5 bases and 0 bases, there was a span of 18 bases.

This clonotype was seen more than once but under ten times. The rearrangement links TRBV7-2 to TRBJ2-2; the D gene could be TRBD1 or TRBD2 (6 bases each). CDR1 is SGHTA, CDR2 FQGNSA, per germline. The CDR3 runs 14 residues. V dropped 8 bases and J dropped 4 bases, with 14 bases sitting between them. The CDR3 coding sequence is TGTGCCAGCGGAATGGGGGGCGGCACCGGGGAGCTGTTTTTT. Its protein is CASGMGGGTGELFF.

The chain's CDR3 is CASSLNTGGYNEKLFF. As DNA, the CDR3 is TGTGCCAGCAGTCTGAACACAGGGGGTTATAATGAAAAACTGTTTTTT. V and J are TRBV12-3 or TRBV12-4 and TRBJ1-4; 8 positions match TRBD1. J lost 4 bases, V lost 5 bases, and 9 bases had no gene match. This CDR3 spans 16 amino acids.

V is TRBV2 and J is TRBJ2-7; 9 nucleotides align to TRBD1. Per germline, CDR1 SNHLY and CDR2 FYNNEI. Trimming removed 3 bases from V and 7 bases from J; junction bases left unmatched: 13. This CDR3 contains 16 residues. CDR3 bases: TGTGCCAGCAGTGACACCGGGACAGGGTCCGGGAGGGAGCAGTACTTC. This sequence encodes CASSDTGTGSGREQYF.